This T cell receptor (beta chain) came from a study of blood T cell repertoires in COVID-19 (dated by TCRdb to the early 2020s). For the study in its entirety: Samples from collaborators originated in the United States, Italy and Spain and spanned both the acute and convalescent phases of COVID-19. Where available, HLA class I and class II types were taken from metadata supplied by the sample provider and were not determined by assay-based typing. A freely available public database, intended as a resource for researchers studying the immune response to SARS-CoV-2, is where the repertoires were released. The material from the prospective study consisted of cDNA or gDNA derived from T cells, B-cell-depleted T cells, or PBMCs. The sample metadata nearly always contained a de-identified subject ID, COVID-19 status, age in years and sex. Subjects who had been exposed to COVID-19, were actively infected with it, or had recovered from it provided the deeply sampled blood TCRbeta repertoires that made up the dataset. Samples came from the ongoing ImmuneRACE study (first 160 participants) plus 1,254 subjects from 6 global collaborators.

Comments on this clone: Its antigen remains unidentified. No base-level quality is on record; no much larger clone is a single base apart.

Overall results and qualifications from the work: The amount of clinical and demographic metadata varied by source and participant and was provided uncurated.

Enrolling through a virtual design, the prospective study's participants ranged in age from about 18 to 89 years and lived across more than 20 United States geographic areas. In the prospective study, participants were assigned to cohorts based on the clinical history participants reported in a screening survey and a study questionnaire. Recovered participants in ImmuneRACE Cohort 3 were defined by two consecutive negative NP/OP PCR tests, clearance by a healthcare professional, or resolution of symptoms. In the prospective study, mobile phlebotomists collected whole blood, serum and a nasopharyngeal or oropharyngeal swab from each participant. Participants in the prospective study had the option to provide additional blood draws and questionnaires over a 2-month period. Prospective study blood samples were shipped either frozen or at room temperature before DNA extraction. TCRbeta CDR3 regions were amplified from genomic DNA using the immunoSEQ Assay, a bias-controlled multiplex PCR. Regarding the original processing steps: Nucleated cell counts per sample were estimated from amplification of reference gene primers within the assay. Sequence reads were collapsed and filtered to measure the absolute abundance of every unique TCRbeta CDR3 rearrangement. For each sample, productive Simpson clonality was calculated by taking the square root of Simpson's diversity index across productive rearrangements. TCRdb took this table from immuneACCESS and kept in-frame rearrangements with V and J called. Such tables lack part of the clones; where checked against another copy, unresolved V genes explain under half of the gap, and the rest is unexplained. That table gives V, J and clone size, and the DNA gave D and trimming. For this sample there are around 190,000 clones; 65% to 85% appear just once. The ten largest make up around 3.5% of the sample.

The sequenced sample consisted of PBMCs or T cells enriched from blood (not recorded which). The sequence derives from a woman in her thirties who had recovered from COVID-19.

The CDR3 region has the sequence CSVITSGQTYNEQFF. The nucleotide sequence is TGCAGCGTTATCACTAGCGGGCAGACCTACAATGAGCAGTTCTTC. The chain employs TRBV29-1 and TRBJ2-1; 9 central nucleotides agree with TRBD2. The CDR3 runs 15 amino acids, cysteine and phenylalanine included. Here the CDR3 DNA is all that survives: 45 bases in frame from base 1. Reading the germline V gene gives CDR1 SQVTM and CDR2 ANQGSEA. The germline V end is reduced by 5 bases and the J end by 2 bases; junction bases left unmatched: 7.